This T cell receptor (beta chain) was documented in a study of shared clonotypes between healthy human individuals. The germline V gene has CDR1 SGHKS and CDR2 YYEKEE (reference sequence). CDR3 length: 16 amino acids. V dropped 4 bases and J dropped 1; count of bases not matched to a gene: 8. Assay: immunoSEQ multiplex PCR; the TCRdb copy retains only in-frame clones and omits some. The sample carries 550,000 to 600,000 clones, roughly 98% recorded once. Terminally differentiated effector memory CD45RA+ cells were excluded from the naive CD8 cells, which were CD45RO-negative and positively selected for CCR7.

The TCR originated in a man aged 30 to 45 in good health. This sequence joins TRBV5-5 and TRBJ2-1; 7 nucleotides align to TRBD2. Material: naive CD8+ T cells sorted from blood. For the CDR3, the DNA is TGTGCCAGCAGCACACCTTACGGGAGGTCCTACAATGAGCAGTTCTTC. This codes for CASSTPYGRSYNEQFF.